The clone carrying this T cell receptor (beta chain) was detected ten times or more. The germline V gene encodes CDR1 LGHNA and CDR2 YSLEER. This CDR3 region has 14 residues. V was cut by 4 bases and J by 0 bases, with 9 bases left in between. RNA transcripts were the template, and TCR beta CDR3 regions were amplified from them. An opening RT-PCR round employed HTBI primers and preceded a second-round multiplex PCR. Each CDR3 protein gets one entry after TCRdb re-called the multiplex PCR reads with MiXCR. The sample yields approximately 1.2 million distinct CDR3 sequences, about two fifths seen once. The source of the sample is a study of Graves' ophthalmopathy and Graves' hyperthyroidism.

The genes are TRBV4-3 and TRBJ1-1; D is unresolved. Sequencing was done on a sample of peripheral blood or thyroid tissue (not recorded which). The source is an adult man with Graves' hyperthyroidism. The CDR3 region has the DNA TGCGCCAGCAGCCGAGAGTGGATGAACACTGAAGCTTTCTTT. Protein product: CASSREWMNTEAFF.